This T cell receptor beta chain was retrieved from a study of beta chain features in type 1 diabetes. Study findings and constraints: The study found fewer insertions and more deletions at VDJ junctions in type 1 diabetes patients. cDNA-based reads could over-represent cells with high TCR expression. In every one of the four CD4+ subsets, TCRB CDR3s were moderately but significantly shorter in Type 1 diabetes patients.

Cells sorted by CD45RO/CCR7/CD25/CD127/CD95/CD27 comprised CD4+ naive, central memory, regulatory and stem cell-like memory cells. Germline V gene data show CDR1 as SGHAT and CDR2 as FQNNGV. V gave up 3 bases and J gave up 2 bases; unmatched junction bases: 2. The length of the CDR3 is 14 residues. This clone was picked up a small number of times. The antigen is not known. Investigators reverse transcribed all isolated RNA, so they sequenced expressed TCRB transcripts. An average of around 3.9 million reads was obtained for naive, central memory and regulatory T cell samples. Clones were read by immunoSEQ multiplex PCR, and TCRdb kept only the in-frame ones, dropping some. The sample lists 400,000 or so clones, 10% to 15% seen once, with approximately 0.01% in the top ten.

The sample was naive CD4+ T cells from blood. This chain joins TRBV11-2 and TRBJ2-7; 9 bases map to TRBD1. This TCR was recovered from a woman aged 18-30 years with type 1 diabetes. CDR3 in amino acids: CASSFRDRAYEQYF. The CDR3 region has the DNA TGTGCCAGCAGCTTTCGGGACAGGGCCTACGAGCAGTACTTC.